This T cell receptor (beta chain) emerged from a study of CXCR3-negative and CXCR3-positive naive CD8 T cells. Study-level background: Sequencing brought in about 135 million TRB reads altogether, and each library got about 1.5 +/- 0.3 million.

Study-wide points: Greater hydrophobicity was found in TRB CDR3s of CXCR3-positive naive cells than of CXCR3-negative naive cells.

CD45RO-CCR7+CD27+CD95- cells counted as naive CD8+ T cells. Remarks on this clonotype: Antigen specificity is unknown.

The libraries of TRB cDNA were prepared using 5' RACE with UMI labels. No DNA is given; TCRdb re-called the 5' RACE reads and lists each CDR3 protein once. The listing records fewer than 140,000 distinct CDR3 sequences. CDR1 is LNHNV and CDR2 is YYDKDF in the germline V gene (reference sequence). This CDR3 has 16 residues. Sequenced sample: naive CXCR3+ CD8+ T cells from blood. Sample subset: CD45RO-CCR7+CD27+CD95- naive CD8+ T cells expressing CXCR3 (TNR3+). The receptor was isolated from a human donor in good health. Some clones in this sample may be carry-over from other donors' samples. This chain connects TRBV15 to TRBJ2-1; the TCRdb call, TRBD2, lacks DNA for checking. The CDR3 spells CATSREAGLAGYEQFF.